Shown below are 15 T cell receptor beta chains from a single sample sequenced in a study of blood T cell repertoires in COVID-19. Profiled with immunoSEQ multiplex PCR; TCRdb holds only in-frame clones, not every one. The sample includes around 230,000 clones, 86% of them seen just once. Material for sequencing was peripheral blood. These receptors came from a man over 45 with COVID-19, enrolled during active disease.

There are many counts of this clone. The CDR3 reads CASSPATSYEQFF. The CDR3 nucleotides read TGCGCCAGCAGCCCAGCGACTAGCTATGAGCAGTTCTTC. The genes are TRBV5-1 and TRBJ2-1; 7 bases align to TRBD2. The V gene's germline CDR1 is SGHRS and CDR2 YFSETQ. The CDR3 extends over 13 amino acids. With 4 bases clipped from V and 8 bases from J, the junction kept 6 bases outside the gene matches.

The chain is built from TRBV15 and TRBJ1-2, with D maybe TRBD1 (5 bases). Trimming left V 4 bases short and J 3 bases short, with 12 bases between. CDR1 is LNHNV, CDR2 YYDKDF, per germline (reference sequence). The CDR3 is made up of 14 amino acids. The CDR3 loop reads CATSISGVDYGYTF. CDR3 nucleotide sequence: TGTGCCACCAGCATTTCGGGGGTCGACTATGGCTACACCTTC.

The chain couples TRBV19 to TRBJ1-5; a weak D match, TRBD1 (5 bases). Germline V lookup: CDR1 LNHDA, CDR2 SQIVND (reference sequence). Between the trimmed V and J ends, which lost 5 bases and 6 bases, there was a span of 17 bases. The CDR3 has 15 residues. The CDR3: CASSGQQVSGQPQHF. For the CDR3, the DNA is TGTGCCAGTAGTGGACAACAGGTGTCCGGTCAGCCCCAGCATTTT.

The genes are TRBV10-3 and TRBJ2-3; D gene unclear. Germline V gene lookup returns CDR1 ENHRY and CDR2 SYGVKD. Trimming cost V 6 bases and J 5 bases, with 12 bases left between them. CDR3 length: 13 residues. In DNA, the CDR3 is TGTGCCATCAGGGCCGGCCGCGGAGATACGCAGTATTTT. It specifies CAIRAGRGDTQYF.

This sequence joins TRBV12-5 and TRBJ2-3; D gene unclear. Trimming took off 1 base at V and 3 bases at J, with 8 bases between the two ends. The CDR3 totals 14 residues. Per the germline V gene, CDR1 is LGHNT and CDR2 is FRNRAP. CDR3 DNA sequence: TGTGCTAGTGGTTTGGCCAGTACGACAGATACGCAGTATTTT. Translated, it gives CASGLASTTDTQYF.

The chain is built from TRBV6-6 and TRBJ2-7; TRBD1 is a possible D gene (6 bases). V lost 2 bases and J 1 base, leaving 12 bases between the germline ends. The CDR3 extends over 15 amino acids. Germline loops: CDR1 MNHNY, CDR2 SVGAGI (reference sequence). The CDR3 region is CASSYLDRRSYEQYF. The CDR3 bases are TGTGCCAGCAGTTACCTCGACAGGAGGTCCTACGAGCAGTACTTC.

In its sample, this clone was seen a few times. The J gene is TRBJ2-1, the V gene TRBV4-1, with D possibly TRBD2 on 6 matching bases. The CDR3 contains 17 residues. Trimming removed 1 base from V and 5 bases from J, with 18 bases in between. Germline V gene data show CDR1 as MGHRA and CDR2 as YSYEKL. The CDR3 DNA reads TGCGCCAGCAGCCAAGTTTCCGGGAGAAAGTGGGACAATGAGCAGTTCTTC. Residues: CASSQVSGRKWDNEQFF.

This clone was observed once. The chain has TRBV7-8 and TRBJ2-7, with D maybe TRBD1 (6 bases). The CDR3 totals 13 residues. Germline V gene sequence: CDR1 SGHVS, CDR2 FQNEAQ. The V and J ends lost 4 bases and 3 bases respectively, with 10 bases between them. In DNA, the CDR3 is TGTGCCAGCAGCTCGGGACACCACTACGAGCAGTACTTC. It codes for CASSSGHHYEQYF. Variable domain in full (rest from reference TRBV7-8 and TRBJ2-7): GAGVSQSPRYKVAKRGQDVALRCDPISGHVSLFWYQQALGQGPEFLTYFQNEAQLDKSGLPSDRFFAERPEGSVSTLKIQRTQQEDSAVYLCASSSGHHYEQYFGPGTRLTVT.

J is TRBJ1-4 and V is TRBV7-8, with 8 bases that match TRBD1. Germline V gene data show CDR1 as SGHVS and CDR2 as FQNEAQ. The CDR3 is 15 amino acids. V trimming: 3 bases; J trimming: 5 bases; junction bases outside the gene matches: 5. DNA of the CDR3: TGTGCCAGCAGCTTGGAGACAGGGGCAAATGAAAAACTGTTTTTT. Its translation: CASSLETGANEKLFF.

The chain links TRBV5-1 to TRBJ2-1, with a weak D call TRBD1 (5 bases). The CDR3 loop spans 15 amino acids. CDR1 is SGHRS and CDR2 is YFSETQ in the germline V gene. Trimming left V 0 bases short and J 0 bases short, with 7 bases between. CDR3 in amino acids: CASSLGTPSYNEQFF. The CDR3 coding sequence is TGCGCCAGCAGCTTGGGGACACCCTCCTACAATGAGCAGTTCTTC. Combining the CDR3 with reference TRBV5-1 and TRBJ2-1 gives the whole variable domain KAGVTQTPRYLIKTRGQQVTLSCSPISGHRSVSWYQQTPGQGLQFLFEYFSETQRNKGNFPGRFSGRQFSNSRSEMNVSTLELGDSALYLCASSLGTPSYNEQFFGPGTRLTVL.

This rearrangement joins TRBV6-5 to TRBJ2-1; possible D gene TRBD1, 5 bases. V lost 0 bases, J lost 5 bases, and 11 bases lay in between. This CDR3 is 15 amino acids long. Germline CDR1 reads MNHEY; CDR2 reads SVGAGI. The CDR3 sequence is CASSYSRGPNNEQFF. CDR3 coding DNA: TGTGCCAGCAGTTACTCTAGGGGCCCTAACAATGAGCAGTTCTTC.

This chain links TRBV27 with TRBJ1-1; unclear D gene. The CDR3 spans 13 residues. V was cut by 0 bases and J by 1 base, with 3 bases left in between. Per germline, CDR1 MNHEY and CDR2 SMNVEV (reference sequence). Written as DNA, the CDR3 is TGTGCCAGCAGTTTATCCAGGAACACTGAAGCTTTCTTT. It encodes CASSLSRNTEAFF.

CDR3 protein: CASSSPGQGARTEAFF. The CDR3 DNA is TGTGCCAGCAGCTCCCCGGGACAGGGGGCACGGACTGAAGCTTTCTTT. The chain combines TRBV7-9 with TRBJ1-1; 12 nucleotides align to TRBD1. V was pared by 4 bases and J by 5 bases, with 8 bases of the junction left unmatched. The CDR3 totals 16 residues. Germline CDR1 reads SEHNR; CDR2 reads FQNEAQ (reference sequence).

The chain links TRBV27 to TRBJ2-2; the D gene is possibly TRBD1 (5 bases). V dropped 7 bases and J dropped 1 base, with 13 bases sitting between them. This CDR3 spans 15 amino acids. From germline, CDR1 is MNHEY and CDR2 SMNVEV (reference sequence). CDR3 residues: CASMRLTGNTGELFF. In DNA form, the CDR3 reads TGTGCCAGCATGCGACTTACAGGGAACACCGGGGAGCTGTTTTTT.

The CDR3 sequence is CAVRGGAPNSPLHF. CDR3 nucleotide sequence: TGTGCGGTACGTGGTGGGGCCCCAAATTCACCCCTCCACTTT. The chain couples TRBV30 to TRBJ1-6; TRBD1 is a possible D gene (5 bases). Per germline, CDR1 GTSNPN and CDR2 SVGIG (reference sequence). This CDR3 contains 14 residues.